This T cell receptor beta chain was sequenced during a study of T cell changes during pregnancy in multiple sclerosis. Sequenced by immunoSEQ multiplex PCR; TCRdb stores in-frame clones only, minus some. The sample lists 90,000 or so clones; 80% to 95% were seen once. The TCR comes from a female donor with multiple sclerosis, enrolled in a pregnancy study. This material consisted of peripheral blood, taken before pregnancy.

CDR3 in DNA: TGTGCCAGCAGCCTGGGGTGGGGGGGCGCAAGCAATGAGCAGTTCTTC. Protein: CASSLGWGGASNEQFF. The rearrangement links TRBV28 to TRBJ2-1; D perhaps matches TRBD2 (7 bases). Germline V CDR1 and CDR2: MDHEN, SYDVKM. There are 16 residues in the CDR3. V lost 6 bases, J lost 6 bases, and 21 bases lay in between. The full variable domain, rest sourced from reference TRBV28 and TRBJ2-1, is DVKVTQSSRYLVKRTGEKVFLECVQDMDHENMFWYRQDPGLGLRLIYFSYDVKMKEKGDIPEGYSVSREKKERFSLILESASTNQTSMYLCASSLGWGGASNEQFFGPGTRLTVL.